This record concerns one T cell receptor (beta chain) sequence. Per germline, CDR1 SGHTA and CDR2 FQGTGA. The ends lost 5 bases at V and 4 bases at J; junction bases unmatched: 5. This CDR3 comprises 14 residues. The record originates from a study of blood T cell repertoires in COVID-19. Profiling relied on immunoSEQ multiplex PCR, and the TCRdb table lists in-frame clones only, not all of them. The sample has nearly 300,000 clones, 65% to 85% seen once. The specimen sequenced was peripheral blood. The chain couples TRBV7-3 to TRBJ2-7, with 10 bases that match TRBD2. This receptor was obtained from a human donor with COVID-19, enrolled during active disease. The donor label of this sample is uncertain. The CDR3 sequence is CASSAGLAPYEQYF. In DNA form, the CDR3 reads TGTGCCAGCAGCGCGGGACTAGCGCCGTACGAGCAGTACTTC.